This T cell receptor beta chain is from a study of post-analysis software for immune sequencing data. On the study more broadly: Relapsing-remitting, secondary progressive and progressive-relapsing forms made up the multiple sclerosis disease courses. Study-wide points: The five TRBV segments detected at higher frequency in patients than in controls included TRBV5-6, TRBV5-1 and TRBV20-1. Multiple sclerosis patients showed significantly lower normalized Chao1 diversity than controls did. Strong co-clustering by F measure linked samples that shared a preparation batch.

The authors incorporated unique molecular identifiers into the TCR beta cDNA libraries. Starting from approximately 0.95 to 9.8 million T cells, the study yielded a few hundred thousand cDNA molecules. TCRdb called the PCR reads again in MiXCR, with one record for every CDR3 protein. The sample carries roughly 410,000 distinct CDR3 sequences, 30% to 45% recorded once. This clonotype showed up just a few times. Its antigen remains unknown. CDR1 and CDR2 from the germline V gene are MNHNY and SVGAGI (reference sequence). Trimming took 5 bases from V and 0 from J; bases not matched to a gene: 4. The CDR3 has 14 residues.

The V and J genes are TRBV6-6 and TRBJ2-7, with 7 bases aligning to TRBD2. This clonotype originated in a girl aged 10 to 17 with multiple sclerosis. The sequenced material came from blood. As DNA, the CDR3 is TGTGCCAGCAGTCGAGCGGGGCCCTCCTACGAGCAGTACTTC. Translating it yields CASSRAGPSYEQYF.